The 23 T cell receptor beta chains listed next were all sequenced from one sample in a study of OX40 agonist ivuxolimab in advanced cancers. Using immunoSEQ multiplex PCR, the repertoire was profiled, and TCRdb retains in-frame clones only, with some absent. The sample lists 15,000 to 20,000 clones, less than 85% occurring once. The source material was CD4+ or CD8+ T cells sorted from blood, sampled in a trial of the OX40 agonist ivuxolimab. Receptors originate from an adult with an advanced solid tumor such as melanoma, head and neck, liver or kidney cancer.

J is TRBJ2-5 and V is TRBV18; tentative D call: TRBD1 (5 bases). The CDR3 totals 16 residues. Germline V CDR1 and CDR2: KGHSH, LQKENI. Trimming shortened V by 3 bases and J by 2 bases, and 16 bases separated the two germline ends. CDR3 in amino acids: CASSPSADSVQETQYF. Written as DNA, the CDR3 is TGTGCCAGCTCACCTTCAGCCGACAGTGTTCAAGAGACCCAGTACTTC.

This clone turned up a few times. The rearrangement uses TRBV4-1 and TRBJ2-7; TRBD1 matches 8 bases. The CDR3 sequence is 16 residues long. CDR1 and CDR2 from the germline V gene are MGHRA and YSYEKL. V gave up 1 base and J gave up 2 bases; unmatched junction bases: 7. Here the CDR3 reads CASSQARTGFTYEQYF. The CDR3 coding sequence is TGCGCCAGCAGCCAAGCCCGGACAGGGTTTACCTACGAGCAGTACTTC.

The chain joins TRBV4-1 to TRBJ1-1; TRBD1 might be the D (6 bases). The V and J ends lost 4 bases and 0 bases respectively, with 21 bases between them. CDR3 length equals 18 residues. Germline V gene data show CDR1 as MGHRA and CDR2 as YSYEKL. CDR3 coding DNA: TGCGCCAGCAGCCCCACAATCGGGCAGGGGTTTATGAACACTGAAGCTTTCTTT. Translating it yields CASSPTIGQGFMNTEAFF.

The CDR3 reads CASSPVLKRNTEAFF. The CDR3 nucleotides read TGTGCCAGCAGTCCAGTTCTCAAACGAAACACTGAAGCTTTCTTT. The genes are TRBV6-6 and TRBJ1-1, with D uncertain. V was cut by 5 bases and J by 2 bases, with 15 bases left in between. The CDR3 extends over 15 amino acids. Germline lookup yields CDR1 MNHNY and CDR2 SVGAGI (reference sequence).

This clone was detected a few times. This chain links TRBV7-8 with TRBJ1-5; 8 bases line up with TRBD1. The CDR3 spans 17 residues. V trimming: 1 base; J trimming: 0 bases; junction bases outside the gene matches: 5. Germline loops: CDR1 SGHVS, CDR2 FQNEAQ. The CDR3: CASSLEDRAHSNQPQHF. In DNA, the CDR3 is TGTGCCAGCAGCTTAGAGGACAGGGCCCATAGCAATCAGCCCCAGCATTTT. Together with reference TRBV7-8 and TRBJ1-5, the CDR3 gives the full variable domain: GAGVSQSPRYKVAKRGQDVALRCDPISGHVSLFWYQQALGQGPEFLTYFQNEAQLDKSGLPSDRFFAERPEGSVSTLKIQRTQQEDSAVYLCASSLEDRAHSNQPQHFGDGTRLSIL.

V and J are TRBV6-1 and TRBJ2-2, with TRBD1 matching over 7 bases. CDR3 length equals 14 residues. V shed 3 bases and J 6 bases; nucleotides not matched to a gene: 4. The germline CDR1 and CDR2 sequences are MNHNS and SASEGT. The CDR3 DNA reads as TGTGCCAGCAGTGAGGGTACAGGGGCCGGGGAGCTGTTTTTT. It translates to CASSEGTGAGELFF.

The rearrangement uses TRBV27 and TRBJ1-2; D is perhaps TRBD1 (5 bases). The CDR3 is 13 amino acids. V gave up 8 bases and J gave up 4 bases, with 14 bases separating them. The germline CDR1 and CDR2 sequences are MNHEY and SMNVEV (reference sequence). In nucleotides, the CDR3 is TGTGCCAGCGCGGGGACTTGGGGCTATGGCTACACCTTC. Its protein product is CASAGTWGYGYTF.

The chain links TRBV6-5 to TRBJ2-2; the D gene could be TRBD1 or TRBD2 (5 bases each). The ends were cut back, 2 bases at V and 5 bases at J, with 6 bases in the middle. The V gene's germline CDR1 is MNHEY and CDR2 SVGAGI. The CDR3 length is 13 residues. CDR3 sequence (DNA): TGTGCCAGCAGTTACGGGGGAACCGGGGAGCTGTTTTTT. Amino acids: CASSYGGTGELFF.

V is TRBV7-2 and J is TRBJ2-3; tentatively, D is TRBD2 (7 bases). This CDR3 region has 15 residues. Trimming removed 6 bases at V and 2 bases at J, with 15 bases between. The germline V gene encodes CDR1 SGHTA and CDR2 FQGNSA. CDR3 amino acids: CASRGGAKNTDTQYF. The CDR3 DNA is TGTGCCAGCAGGGGGGGGGCTAAAAACACAGATACGCAGTATTTT.

The rearrangement uses TRBV5-1 and TRBJ2-1, with 9 bases identical to TRBD2. Germline V gives CDR1 SGHRS, CDR2 YFSETQ. Germline trimming cut 0 bases from V and 4 bases from J; bases unmatched to any gene: 8. The CDR3 extends over 17 amino acids. The CDR3, as DNA: TGCGCCAGCAGCTTGGAGGTAGCGGGAGTATCGTACAATGAGCAGTTCTTC. It yields the protein CASSLEVAGVSYNEQFF.

V gene TRBV27 combines with J gene TRBJ1-2; weak D call: TRBD1 (6 bases). The germline gives CDR1 MNHEY, CDR2 SMNVEV (reference sequence). The V end lost 8 bases, the J end lost 3 bases, and 16 bases lay between the germline ends. This CDR3 region has 14 residues. The CDR3 sequence: CASGPQGGYYGYTF. The CDR3, as DNA: TGTGCCAGCGGACCACAGGGTGGGTACTATGGCTACACCTTC.

This clone was seen a handful of times. The CDR3 DNA reads TGCGCCAGCAGGGGTGACTGGGACGAGCAGTACTTC. This codes for CASRGDWDEQYF. The V gene is TRBV5-1, the J gene TRBJ2-7; no definite D call. The germline V and J ends were trimmed by 5 bases and 5 bases, with 11 bases remaining between them. This CDR3 is 12 amino acids long. Germline lookup yields CDR1 SGHRS and CDR2 YFSETQ. Using reference TRBV5-1 and TRBJ2-7 for the parts outside the CDR3, the full variable domain is KAGVTQTPRYLIKTRGQQVTLSCSPISGHRSVSWYQQTPGQGLQFLFEYFSETQRNKGNFPGRFSGRQFSNSRSEMNVSTLELGDSALYLCASRGDWDEQYFGPGTRLTVT.

This sequence joins TRBV9 and TRBJ1-1; tentatively, D is TRBD1 (5 bases). CDR3 length equals 14 residues. CDR1 and CDR2 from the germline V gene are SGDLS and YYNGEE. The ends were cut back, 1 base at V and 6 bases at J, with 13 bases in the middle. The CDR3 coding sequence is TGTGCCAGCAGCGTAAATCAGGGCGGCCCTGAAGCTTTCTTT. It codes for CASSVNQGGPEAFF. Based on the CDR3 plus reference TRBV9 and TRBJ1-1, the full variable domain is DSGVTQTPKHLITATGQRVTLRCSPRSGDLSVYWYQQSLDQGLQFLIQYYNGEERAKGNILERFSAQQFPDLHSELNLSSLELGDSALYFCASSVNQGGPEAFFGQGTRLTVV.

For this clone: The germline gene is not matched at one end of the junction; a read error may be the cause. The rearrangement uses TRBV6-4 and TRBJ2-1; D may be TRBD1 (5 bases). Germline lookup yields CDR1 MRHNA and CDR2 SNTAGT. This CDR3 has 14 residues. CDR3: CASSYSQPTDEQFF. CDR3 coding DNA: TGTGCCAGCAGTTACTCACAACCGACAGACGAGCAGTTCTTC.

The chain carries TRBV5-4 and TRBJ2-1; 9 bases map to TRBD2. The CDR3 is 16 amino acids. Germline CDR1 is SGHNT and CDR2 is YYREEE (reference sequence). The V segment lost 4 bases and the J segment 7 bases; nucleotides outside the gene matches: 12. CDR3 DNA: TGTGCCAGCAGCCAAGATTCCCCACTAGCGGGTAATGAGCAGTTCTTC. Amino acid sequence: CASSQDSPLAGNEQFF.

The CDR3 DNA sequence: TGCGCCAGCAGCCAAGATACGTGGAGCTCCTATAATTCACCCCTCCACTTT. It yields the protein CASSQDTWSSYNSPLHF. The chain links TRBV4-3 to TRBJ1-6, with D hard to call. Deletions cut 0 bases from V and 0 bases from J, with 9 bases between. The CDR3 consists of 17 residues. Germline values: CDR1 LGHNA, CDR2 YSLEER.

The chain links TRBV14 to TRBJ2-5; D gene uncertain. The CDR3 has 14 amino acids. The germline CDR1 and CDR2 sequences are SGHDN and FVKESK. Deletions cut 0 bases from V and 5 bases from J, with 10 bases between. This CDR3 is CASSQDPLWETQYF. For the CDR3, the DNA is TGTGCCAGCAGCCAAGATCCCTTGTGGGAGACCCAGTACTTC.

The chain recombines TRBV4-3 with TRBJ1-4; no definite D call. V shed 0 bases and J shed 1 base, with 9 bases lying between them. The CDR3 loop spans 16 amino acids. Germline CDR1 LGHNA, CDR2 YSLEER. The CDR3 sequence is CASSQDSQITNEKLFF. CDR3 nucleotide sequence: TGCGCCAGCAGCCAAGATTCGCAGATAACTAATGAAAAACTGTTTTTT.

V is TRBV5-6 and J is TRBJ2-5; TRBD1 aligns across 10 bases. V dropped 6 bases and J dropped 5; count of bases not matched to a gene: 10. Germline loops: CDR1 SGHDT, CDR2 YYEEEE. The CDR3 consists of 15 residues. CDR3 amino acids: CASTLLLDRGETQYF. The CDR3 DNA reads as TGTGCCAGCACCCTTCTATTGGACAGGGGGGAGACCCAGTACTTC.

This chain connects TRBV27 to TRBJ2-7; tentative D call: TRBD1 (6 bases). The CDR3 loop spans 13 amino acids. Germline V gives CDR1 MNHEY, CDR2 SMNVEV (reference sequence). The germline V and J ends were trimmed by 6 bases and 4 bases, with 13 bases remaining between them. CDR3 residues: CASSLRQAYEQYF. The CDR3, as DNA: TGTGCCAGCAGCCTGAGACAGGCATACGAGCAGTACTTC.

The J gene is TRBJ2-7, the V gene TRBV28; D tentatively fits TRBD1 or TRBD2 (5 bases each). Germline lookup yields CDR1 MDHEN and CDR2 SYDVKM. V lost 6 bases, J lost 0 bases, and 21 bases lay in between. This CDR3 is 17 amino acids long. The CDR3 loop reads CASRFGGKHRFSYEQYF. The CDR3 DNA reads as TGTGCCAGCAGGTTTGGGGGTAAGCACCGATTCTCCTACGAGCAGTACTTC.

V and J are TRBV7-9 and TRBJ2-3, with 13 bases identical to TRBD2. Germline CDR1 and CDR2: SEHNR and FQNEAQ (reference sequence). V was pared by 6 bases and J by 6 bases, with 9 bases of the junction left unmatched. This CDR3 contains 16 residues. DNA of the CDR3: TGTGCCAGCAGACCCGGACTAGCGGGAGTTGTGGATACGCAGTATTTT. As protein: CASRPGLAGVVDTQYF.

This clone occurred once. CDR3 region: CASSLVGEPDTQYF. The CDR3 nucleotides are TGTGCCAGCAGCTTAGTAGGGGAGCCAGATACGCAGTATTTT. The genes are TRBV11-3 and TRBJ2-3; TRBD1 or TRBD2 may be the D gene (5 bases each). V lost 1 base, J lost 4 bases, and 9 bases lay in between. The CDR3 sequence is 14 residues long. CDR1 is SGHNT and CDR2 is YENEEA in the germline V gene. Full variable domain (missing parts from reference TRBV11-3 and TRBJ2-3): EAGVVQSPRYKIIEKKQPVAFWCNPISGHNTLYWYLQNLGQGPELLIRYENEEAVDDSQLPKDRFSAERLKGVDSTLKIQPAELGDSAVYLCASSLVGEPDTQYFGPGTRLTVL.